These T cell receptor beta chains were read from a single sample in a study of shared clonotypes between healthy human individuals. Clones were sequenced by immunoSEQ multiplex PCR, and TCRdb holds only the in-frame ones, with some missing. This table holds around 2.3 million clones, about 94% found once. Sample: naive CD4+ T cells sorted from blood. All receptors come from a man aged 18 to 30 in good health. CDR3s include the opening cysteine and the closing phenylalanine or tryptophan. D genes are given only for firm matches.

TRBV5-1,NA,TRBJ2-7,CASSLGSLDRHEQYF,TGCGCCAGCAGCCTAGGAAGTTTGGATCGCCACGAGCAGTACTTC
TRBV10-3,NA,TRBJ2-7,CAISEGGGISYEQYF,TGTGCCATCAGTGAGGGTGGGGGAATCTCCTACGAGCAGTACTTC
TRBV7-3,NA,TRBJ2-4,CASSLTTEVNIQYF,TGTGCCAGCAGCTTAACGACGGAGGTGAACATTCAGTACTTC
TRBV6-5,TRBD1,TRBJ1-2,CASSLDRGAYGYTF,TGTGCCAGCAGTTTGGACAGGGGAGCCTATGGCTACACCTTC
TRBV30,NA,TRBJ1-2,CAWSGSLGGNYGYTF,TGTGCCTGGAGTGGGTCCCTAGGGGGGAACTATGGCTACACCTTC
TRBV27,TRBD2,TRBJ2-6,CASRGRVSGANVLTF,TGTGCCAGCAGGGGGAGGGTTTCTGGGGCCAACGTCCTGACTTTC
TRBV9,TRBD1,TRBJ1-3,CASSVEGTGGENTIYF,TGTGCCAGCAGCGTAGAAGGGACAGGGGGCGAAAACACCATATATTTT
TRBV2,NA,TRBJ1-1,CASTPWQNTEAFF,TGTGCCAGCACCCCCTGGCAGAACACTGAAGCTTTCTTT
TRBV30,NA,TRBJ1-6,CAWSVGGSLHF,TGTGCCTGGAGTGTTGGGGGTTCCCTCCACTTT
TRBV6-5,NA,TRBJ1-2,CASSYSSTGTYGYTF,TGTGCCAGCAGTTACTCGTCAACAGGGACCTATGGCTACACCTTC
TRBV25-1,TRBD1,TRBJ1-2,CASSVGTGGETGYTF,TGTGCCAGCAGTGTCGGGACAGGGGGCGAAACTGGCTACACCTTC
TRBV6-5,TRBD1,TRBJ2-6,CASRTTGGLANVLTF,TGTGCCAGCAGGACAACAGGGGGGTTGGCCAACGTCCTGACTTTC
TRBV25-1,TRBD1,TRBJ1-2,CASSGAPGQGYPSGGYTF,TGTGCCAGCAGTGGCGCCCCGGGACAGGGGTACCCCTCGGGGGGCTACACCTTC